This record covers a single T cell receptor (beta chain). Ten or more counts support this clonotype. Its antigen target is currently unknown. No base quality information exists; no much larger clone differs at one position. Data came from an Illumina HiSeq 2500. Quantitative 5'-RACE with molecular barcodes was the method used to prepare the TCR beta libraries. Regarding the original processing steps: A new computational method, built on a probabilistic model of VDJ rearrangement, was used to identify disease-linked TCR variants. TCRdb reran the public reads through fastp at Q25 and MiXCR, keeping productive beta chains. Each entry merges the rows of one CDR3 protein and shows their most common DNA and genes. The authors' filters were not applied to this entry. This sample is represented by some 38,000 distinct CDR3 sequences; less than 4% of them were singletons. 2.5% to 3% of the sample goes to the ten largest clones.

This sample stems from a study of CD8 T cells in ankylosing spondylitis (dated by TCRdb to 2016 to 2017). With respect to the entire study: The study profiled T cell receptor beta repertoires in healthy donors and ankylosing spondylitis patients to find disease-linked TCR variants. The whole study cohort included 108 healthy donors and under 30 ankylosing spondylitis patients. Peripheral blood was sampled, and synovial fluid was additionally collected from ankylosing spondylitis patients. Beyond this particular receptor, the publication reports: The disease-linked clones were reported to be significantly enriched in matched synovial fluid samples from ankylosing spondylitis patients. Blood from ankylosing spondylitis patients appeared to be characterized by a TCR beta motif made up of several highly homologous amino acid variants. Some motif variants were previously reported in synovial fluid and blood of reactive arthritis patients, suggesting common disease-initiation mechanisms. In peripheral blood, the disease-linked clones were found at relatively low frequencies and had a CD8+ phenotype.

The origin of this receptor is a male donor with ankylosing spondylitis or in good health (not recorded which). The sequencing input was blood, either unsorted or a sorted T cell fraction (not recorded which).

The CDR3 in this case is CASSHGASEWTDTQYF. The DNA sequence reads TGTGCCAGCAGCCACGGGGCTAGCGAGTGGACAGATACGCAGTATTTT. The V and J genes are TRBV9 and TRBJ2-3; a tentative D call is TRBD2 (6 bases match). The cysteine opens and the phenylalanine closes a CDR3 of 16 amino acids. CDR3 DNA is the only sequence kept; it has 48 bases, read in frame from the first base. CDR1 is given as SGDLS and CDR2 as YYNGEE, both from the germline V gene. V and J are truncated by 4 bases and 3 bases respectively, leaving an intervening sequence of 18 bases.